These T cell receptor beta chains were read from a single sample in a study of OX40 agonist ivuxolimab in advanced cancers. Assay used: immunoSEQ multiplex PCR; TCRdb lists only in-frame clones, some missing. The sample contains approximately 76,000 clones, roughly 88% of which appear only once. This specimen consisted of CD4+ or CD8+ T cells sorted from blood, obtained in a trial of the OX40 agonist ivuxolimab. Receptor source: an adult with an advanced solid tumor such as melanoma, head and neck, liver or kidney cancer. CDR3s include the opening cysteine and the closing phenylalanine or tryptophan. The D gene is left open where the match is weak. Clone size, where shown, is once, few, many, or a class for clones that have expanded.

TRBJ2-1,NA,TRBV19,NA,TGTGCCAGTAGTTTCGGGACTCCTTACAATGAGCAGTTCTTC,CASSFGTPYNEQFF
TRBJ1-2,NA,TRBV7-6,TRBD1,TGTGCCAGCAGCCCCAACAGGGGTTCGTTTGGCTACACCTTC,CASSPNRGSFGYTF
TRBJ1-2,NA,TRBV20-1,NA,TGCAGTGCTAGTTTCGGGAAAGGCTACACCTTC,CSASFGKGYTF
TRBJ1-4,NA,TRBV12-5,NA,TGTGCTAGTGCATCGGGTGAAAAACTGTTTTTT,CASASGEKLFF
TRBJ2-7,NA,TRBV15,TRBD2,TGTGCCACCAGCAGAGGGGGGTTAGCGGGAGGAGGTGAGCAGTACTTC,CATSRGGLAGGGEQYF
TRBJ2-7,few,TRBV7-9,TRBD2,TGTGCCAGCAGCTTAGGGACTAGCGGGAGCTACGAGCAGTACTTC,CASSLGTSGSYEQYF
TRBJ2-2,NA,TRBV9,NA,TGTGCCAGCCGACGGGGTTCGAACACCGGGGAGCTGTTTTTT,CASRRGSNTGELFF
TRBJ1-2,NA,TRBV10-3,NA,TGTGCCATCCGATTGGGGCCCAACTATGGCTACACCTTC,CAIRLGPNYGYTF
TRBJ2-5,once,TRBV19,NA,TGTGCCAGTATGAAAAGGGGAGAGACCCAGTACTTC,CASMKRGETQYF
TRBJ1-1,few,TRBV6-1,NA,TGTGCCAGCAGCAGGACCGTTGGCTCGGGGACTGAAGCTTTCTTT,CASSRTVGSGTEAFF
TRBJ1-6,NA,TRBV4-1,NA,TGCGCCAGCAGCCAAGATCTAGATAGACAGCTACTCCACTTT,CASSQDLDRQLLHF
TRBJ2-3,NA,TRBV5-1,NA,TGCGCCAGCAGCCCCAGGTTTGGCACAGATACGCAGTATTTT,CASSPRFGTDTQYF
TRBJ2-3,NA,TRBV11-2,NA,TGTGCCAGCAGCTGGGGGGTCCCGGGAGATACGCAGTATTTT,CASSWGVPGDTQYF
TRBJ2-6,NA,TRBV5-1,NA,TGCGCCAGCACCGTCCCCCAATCTGGGGCCAACGTCCTGACTTTC,CASTVPQSGANVLTF
TRBJ2-2,NA,TRBV6-5,TRBD2,TGTGCCAGCAATCTGAGACTAGCGGGGACCGGGGAGCTGTTTTTT,CASNLRLAGTGELFF
TRBJ1-2,NA,TRBV5-1,TRBD1,TGCGCCAGCAGCTCCGACAGGGTCTATGGCTACACCTTC,CASSSDRVYGYTF